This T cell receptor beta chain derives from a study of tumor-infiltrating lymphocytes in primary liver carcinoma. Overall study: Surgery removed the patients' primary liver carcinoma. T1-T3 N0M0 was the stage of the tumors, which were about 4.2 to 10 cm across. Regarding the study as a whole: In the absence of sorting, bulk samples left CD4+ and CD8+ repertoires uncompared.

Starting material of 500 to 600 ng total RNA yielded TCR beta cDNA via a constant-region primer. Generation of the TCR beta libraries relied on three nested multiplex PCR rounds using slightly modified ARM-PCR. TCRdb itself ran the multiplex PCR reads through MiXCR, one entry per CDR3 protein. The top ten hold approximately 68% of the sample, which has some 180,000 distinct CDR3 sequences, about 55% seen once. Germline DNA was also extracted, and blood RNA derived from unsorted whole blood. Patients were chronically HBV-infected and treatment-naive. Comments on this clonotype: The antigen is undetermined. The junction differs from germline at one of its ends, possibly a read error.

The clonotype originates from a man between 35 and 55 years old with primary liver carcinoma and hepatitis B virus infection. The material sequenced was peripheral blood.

For the CDR3, the DNA is TGCAACGTTGAATCCGTGAGCGGGAGCTCCTACGAGCAGTACTTC. The encoded protein is CNVESVSGSSYEQYF. V gene TRBV29-1 combines with J gene TRBJ2-7, with 8 bases aligning to TRBD2. Germline loops: CDR1 SQVTM, CDR2 ANQGSEA. There are 15 residues in the CDR3.